This T cell receptor (beta chain) was profiled in a study of T cells after somatic rescue of genetic block. This clone occurred once. CDR1 is MNHEY, CDR2 SMNVEV, per germline (reference sequence). CDR3 length: 13 amino acids. Trimming shortened V by 2 bases and J by 5 bases, and 8 bases separated the two germline ends. Clones were sequenced by immunoSEQ multiplex PCR, and TCRdb holds only the in-frame ones, with some missing. This sample carries roughly 110,000 clones, over 80% of them seen once, and the ten largest clones take roughly 1.4%. The sequenced sample consisted of peripheral blood mononuclear cells (PBMCs). J is TRBJ2-3 and V is TRBV27, with D unresolved. The receptor's source is a woman younger than 35. In DNA, the CDR3 is TGTGCCAGCAGTTTACAAGTATTAGATACGCAGTATTTT. It yields the protein CASSLQVLDTQYF.